Below, 3 T cell receptor beta chains from the same sample are listed, as sequenced in a study of blood T cell repertoires in COVID-19. Some clones are missing from TCRdb's copy, which holds only in-frame ones; the method was immunoSEQ multiplex PCR. This sample has about 150,000 clones, with 84% found just once. The sequenced sample consisted of peripheral blood. Every receptor here comes from a woman older than 75 with COVID-19, enrolled during active disease.

This clone appeared once. The CDR3 loop reads CASSLLSGLGSYEQYF. In nucleotides, the CDR3 is TGCGCCAGCAGCTTGTTGTCCGGACTTGGCTCCTACGAGCAGTACTTC. The chain couples TRBV5-1 to TRBJ2-7; the D gene is possibly TRBD2 (5 bases). The V and J ends lost 1 base and 0 bases respectively, with 14 bases between them. Looked up from germline, CDR1 is SGHRS and CDR2 is YFSETQ. The CDR3 is made up of 16 amino acids.

This clone was observed once. This chain links TRBV28 with TRBJ1-1; D remains unclear. The CDR3 has 13 amino acids. Trimming removed 3 bases from V and 1 base from J, with 6 bases in between. Per germline, CDR1 MDHEN and CDR2 SYDVKM. The DNA for the CDR3 is TGTGCCAGCAGTTTGAGAGAGAACACTGAAGCTTTCTTT. As protein: CASSLRENTEAFF.

In nucleotides, the CDR3 is TGTGCCAGCAGCTTAGGGCAGAGGGTTGAGCAGTTCTTC. Encoded protein: CASSLGQRVEQFF. This chain connects TRBV7-2 to TRBJ2-1, with a possible D match to TRBD2 (5 bases). Per the germline V gene, CDR1 is SGHTA and CDR2 is FQGNSA. Trimming stripped 1 base from V and 9 bases from J, with 10 bases between. This CDR3 has 13 amino acids.